These 17 T cell receptor beta chains share one sample of origin, sequenced in a study of blood T cell repertoires in COVID-19. Only in-frame clones appear in the TCRdb table, and some are missing; sequencing was by immunoSEQ multiplex PCR. The sample lists some 400,000 clones; around 89% were seen once. The sample was PBMCs or T cells enriched from blood (not recorded which). The receptors originated from a man younger than 45 who had recovered from COVID-19.

The CDR3 DNA sequence: TGTGCCAGCAGCGTAGGGACTAACACTGAAGCTTTCTTT. Translated, it gives CASSVGTNTEAFF. V is TRBV9 and J is TRBJ1-1; D is ambiguous. There are 13 residues in the CDR3. V shed 0 bases and J shed 2 bases, with 5 bases lying between them. The germline CDR1 and CDR2 sequences are SGDLS and YYNGEE.

J is TRBJ1-5 and V is TRBV3-1 (or the pseudogene TRBV3-2); D is undetermined. V lost 5 bases to trimming and J lost 7 bases, with 15 bases between them. Germline values: CDR1 LGHDT, CDR2 YNNKEL (reference sequence). This CDR3 contains 14 residues. The CDR3 region has the DNA TGTGCCAGCAGCTACCGACTGACCGGCCAGCCCCAGCATTTT. This encodes CASSYRLTGQPQHF.

V gene TRBV5-1 combines with J gene TRBJ1-4; 7 bases align to TRBD1. Germline assignment: CDR1 SGHRS and CDR2 YFSETQ. V shed 3 bases, J shed 7 bases, and the junction held 9 bases outside the gene matches. CDR3 length: 15 residues. The CDR3 nucleotides are TGCGCCAGCAGCTGGGCAGGGGGTCCGGGTGAAAAACTGTTTTTT. This gives the protein CASSWAGGPGEKLFF.

V is TRBV19 and J is TRBJ2-2, with TRBD1 identical over 10 bases. The CDR3 is 17 amino acids. V trimming: 4 bases; J trimming: 5 bases; junction bases outside the gene matches: 10. The V gene's germline CDR1 is LNHDA and CDR2 SQIVND (reference sequence). As DNA, the CDR3 is TGTGCCAGTAGTAAAATGTCGGGACAGGGGAAGACCGGGGAGCTGTTTTTT. Its protein product is CASSKMSGQGKTGELFF.

This sequence joins TRBV6-5 and TRBJ2-7; 8 bases match TRBD1. Trimming cost V 6 bases and J 10 bases; bases outside gene matches: 11. CDR1 is MNHEY and CDR2 is SVGAGI in the germline V gene. The CDR3 length is 13 residues. The CDR3 protein is CASSRGQGASQYF. CDR3 DNA: TGTGCCAGCAGCCGTGGACAGGGCGCATCACAGTACTTC.

This CDR3 is CASDSTPGTSYNEQFF. DNA for the CDR3: TGTGCCAGCGACAGTACTCCCGGGACATCATACAATGAGCAGTTCTTC. The chain uses TRBV28 and TRBJ2-1, with a possible D match to TRBD1 (6 bases). CDR3 length equals 16 residues. In germline, CDR1 is MDHEN, CDR2 SYDVKM. The V and J ends lost 8 bases and 4 bases respectively, with 21 bases between them. The variable domain in full, with the rest retrieved from reference TRBV28 and TRBJ2-1, is DVKVTQSSRYLVKRTGEKVFLECVQDMDHENMFWYRQDPGLGLRLIYFSYDVKMKEKGDIPEGYSVSREKKERFSLILESASTNQTSMYLCASDSTPGTSYNEQFFGPGTRLTVL.

The chain employs TRBV13 and TRBJ1-2; D remains unclear. V lost 6 bases and J 8 bases, leaving 13 bases between the germline ends. The CDR3 spans 12 residues. Germline CDR1 reads PRHDT; CDR2 reads FYEKMQ (reference sequence). DNA of the CDR3: TGTGCCAGCAGTGGCCTCAAAGTAGGCTACACCTTC. Translated, it gives CASSGLKVGYTF.

The J gene is TRBJ1-4, the V gene TRBV14, with D perhaps matching TRBD1 (5 bases). The CDR3 has 14 residues. Germline CDR1 and CDR2: SGHDN and FVKESK. Trimming took off 4 bases at V and 7 bases at J, with 13 bases between the two ends. CDR3 coding DNA: TGTGCCAGCAGCCGCCAAGGTGACAGTGAAAAACTGTTTTTT. Amino acid sequence: CASSRQGDSEKLFF.

The DNA for the CDR3 is TGTGCCAGCACCTCCCCGGGGACGGGGGATGAAAAACTGTTTTTT. Protein product: CASTSPGTGDEKLFF. The genes are TRBV28 and TRBJ1-4, with D perhaps TRBD1 (5 bases). This CDR3 comprises 15 residues. The V end was cut by 7 bases, the J end by 6 bases, with 18 bases between. The germline gives CDR1 MDHEN, CDR2 SYDVKM.

The chain has TRBV29-1 and TRBJ1-3; 9 bases align to TRBD1. The CDR3 is made up of 13 amino acids. V lost 7 bases and J lost 8; bases outside the gene matches: 9. Germline-derived CDR1 and CDR2 are SQVTM and ANQGSEA. The CDR3 loop reads CSAGQGGRHTIYF. Written as DNA, the CDR3 is TGCAGCGCGGGACAGGGTGGGCGGCACACCATATATTTT.

This chain uses TRBV27 with TRBJ2-5; D not resolved. This CDR3 contains 13 residues. V lost 3 bases, J lost 1 base, and 6 bases lay in between. Per the germline V gene, CDR1 is MNHEY and CDR2 is SMNVEV (reference sequence). The CDR3 DNA follows: TGTGCCAGCAGTTTCCATAGCCAAGAGACCCAGTACTTC. Protein sequence: CASSFHSQETQYF.

The chain is built from TRBV28 and TRBJ2-7; TRBD1 aligns across 7 bases. CDR1 is MDHEN, CDR2 SYDVKM, per germline. V dropped 4 bases and J dropped 0; count of bases not matched to a gene: 3. The CDR3 has 14 residues. CDR3 nucleotide sequence: TGTGCCAGCAGTTCGACAGGGTCCTCCTACGAGCAGTACTTC. Amino acids: CASSSTGSSYEQYF.

The genes are TRBV10-1 and TRBJ1-1; D remains ambiguous. Looked up from germline, CDR1 is WNHNN and CDR2 is SYGVQD (reference sequence). V gave up 5 bases and J gave up 1 base, with 26 bases separating them. The CDR3 is 19 amino acids. CDR3 bases: TGCGCCAGCAGTTCAAGCCCCCCTCTCGGCCGGGAAGGGAACACTGAAGCTTTCTTT. Residues: CASSSSPPLGREGNTEAFF.

V gene TRBV5-1 combines with J gene TRBJ1-4, with D unresolved. Germline V gives CDR1 SGHRS, CDR2 YFSETQ. V dropped 0 bases and J dropped 4 bases, with 7 bases sitting between them. The CDR3 covers 14 residues. CDR3 sequence: CASSLGRVNEKLFF. In DNA, the CDR3 is TGCGCCAGCAGCTTGGGACGGGTTAATGAAAAACTGTTTTTT. Complete variable domain (other parts from reference TRBV5-1 and TRBJ1-4): KAGVTQTPRYLIKTRGQQVTLSCSPISGHRSVSWYQQTPGQGLQFLFEYFSETQRNKGNFPGRFSGRQFSNSRSEMNVSTLELGDSALYLCASSLGRVNEKLFFGSGTQLSVL.

The V and J genes are TRBV4-1 and TRBJ1-1; no reliable D call. The ends were cut back, 0 bases at V and 12 bases at J, with 17 bases in the middle. This CDR3 is 14 amino acids long. Germline V CDR1 and CDR2: MGHRA, YSYEKL. For the CDR3, the DNA is TGCGCCAGCAGCCAAGAAAGCGTGGTTCTCGTGACTTTCTTT. It translates to CASSQESVVLVTFF.

The chain uses TRBV9 and TRBJ2-3, with D unclear. The V and J ends lost 0 bases and 4 bases respectively, with 15 bases between them. The CDR3 sequence is 16 residues long. Germline V lookup: CDR1 SGDLS, CDR2 YYNGEE. The CDR3 spells CASSVGPGWQADTQYF. Written as DNA, the CDR3 is TGTGCCAGCAGCGTAGGGCCAGGTTGGCAGGCAGATACGCAGTATTTT.

The rearrangement joins TRBV5-1 to TRBJ2-2; D ambiguous. This CDR3 has 12 amino acids. V lost 4 bases and J lost 1, with 2 bases in between. CDR1 is SGHRS and CDR2 is YFSETQ in the germline V gene. The CDR3 loop reads CASSLNTGELFF. The CDR3 DNA sequence: TGCGCCAGCAGCCTGAACACCGGGGAGCTGTTTTTT.